The 24 T cell receptor beta chains presented below share a single source sample, sequenced in a study of blood T cell repertoires in COVID-19. TCRdb's copy holds only in-frame clones and misses some; the assay was immunoSEQ multiplex PCR. This table holds 70,000 to 95,000 clones, 89% found once. The sequenced sample was peripheral blood. These receptors all come from a man aged 45 to 65 with COVID-19, enrolled during active disease.

The chain carries TRBV7-3 and TRBJ1-2; 8 positions match TRBD1. The CDR3 length is 15 residues. Trimming at V came to 5 bases and at J to 4 bases, leaving 9 bases not matched to a gene. Germline V gene lookup returns CDR1 SGHTA and CDR2 FQGTGA. CDR3 loop: CASSPVAGGVYGYTF. The CDR3 nucleotides are TGTGCCAGCAGCCCCGTGGCAGGGGGCGTCTATGGCTACACCTTC. The full variable domain, completed using reference TRBV7-3 and TRBJ1-2, is GAGVSQTPSNKVTEKGKYVELRCDPISGHTALYWYRQSLGQGPEFLIYFQGTGAADDSGLPNDRFFAVRPEGSVSTLKIQRTERGDSAVYLCASSPVAGGVYGYTFGSGTRLTVV.

The V gene is TRBV7-8, the J gene TRBJ1-6; the D is unclear. The V end was cut by 1 base, the J end by 7 bases, with 8 bases between. CDR1 and CDR2 (germline): SGHVS, FQNEAQ. This CDR3 has 14 amino acids. The CDR3, as DNA: TGTGCCAGCAGCTTAGAACAGACAAATTCACCCCTCCACTTT. Its protein product is CASSLEQTNSPLHF.

The rearrangement uses TRBV6-1 and TRBJ1-2; TRBD1 aligns across 9 bases. The germline CDR1 and CDR2 sequences are MNHNS and SASEGT. With V trimmed by 2 bases and J by 2 bases, 6 bases remained unmatched. The CDR3 has 16 amino acids. CDR3 in DNA: TGTGCCAGCAGTGAACTTTCGGGGACAGGGAACTATGGCTACACCTTC. It yields the protein CASSELSGTGNYGYTF.

This chain links TRBV29-1 with TRBJ2-7; tentatively, D is TRBD1 (6 bases). CDR3 size: 12 residues. Germline assignment: CDR1 SQVTM and CDR2 ANQGSEA. V lost 4 bases, J lost 4 bases, and 11 bases lay in between. The CDR3 sequence is CSVGGRGYEQYF. The CDR3 coding sequence is TGCAGCGTTGGTGGCAGGGGTTACGAGCAGTACTTC.

This clone was observed a handful of times. The chain carries TRBV6-5 and TRBJ2-7; 7 nucleotides match TRBD1. CDR3 length: 15 residues. Per the germline V gene, CDR1 is MNHEY and CDR2 is SVGAGI. V shed 4 bases and J 3 bases; nucleotides not matched to a gene: 9. CDR3 nucleotides: TGTGCCAGCAGTTCTTCCCGGGACAGAGACTACGAGCAGTACTTC. Translated, it gives CASSSSRDRDYEQYF.

The V call is TRBV10-3, the J call TRBJ2-7; D perhaps matches TRBD2 (5 bases). Trimming removed 0 bases from V and 6 bases from J, with 12 bases in between. Germline V CDR1 and CDR2: ENHRY, SYGVKD. This CDR3 comprises 14 residues. DNA for the CDR3: TGTGCCATCAGTGAGTCCGCCAGGAGCGGCGAGCAGTACTTC. Protein product: CAISESARSGEQYF.

V and J are TRBV13 and TRBJ1-1, with no clear D. This CDR3 contains 17 residues. V was pared by 5 bases and J by 3 bases, with 22 bases between. In germline, CDR1 is PRHDT, CDR2 FYEKMQ (reference sequence). The CDR3 spells CASSNHHTWAADTEAFF. CDR3 in DNA: TGTGCCAGCAGCAACCACCATACATGGGCAGCTGACACTGAAGCTTTCTTT.

As to this clone: Its ends do not fully match the called genes, so a read error is possible. This chain connects TRBV6-6 to TRBJ2-7; 7 nucleotides agree with TRBD2. Germline CDR1 is MNHNY and CDR2 is SVGAGI (reference sequence). The CDR3 is 12 residues long. The DNA of the CDR3 is TGTGCCAGCAGTTACTCACTGGAGACTAGCACTTTC. Residues: CASSYSLETSTF.

The chain employs TRBV19 and TRBJ1-2; TRBD1 matches 9 bases. This CDR3 is 15 amino acids long. Per the germline V gene, CDR1 is LNHDA and CDR2 is SQIVND (reference sequence). J was trimmed by 7 bases and V by 2 bases; bases with no gene match: 8. CDR3 sequence (DNA): TGTGCCAGTAGTATAAGGGGACAGGGATCAGGTGGCTACACCTTC. It encodes CASSIRGQGSGGYTF.

The DNA for the CDR3 is TGTGCCAGCAGTTACGGATCCGGGGCCGGGGAGCTGTTTTTT. The encoded protein is CASSYGSGAGELFF. The rearrangement links TRBV6-6 to TRBJ2-2; possible D gene TRBD2, 5 bases. Germline V gene sequence: CDR1 MNHNY, CDR2 SVGAGI (reference sequence). With 2 bases removed from V and 6 bases from J, the gap between germline ends came to 10 bases. The CDR3 length is 14 residues.

This clone was seen a handful of times. The V call is TRBV13, the J call TRBJ2-1, with 7 bases aligning to TRBD1. J lost 8 bases, V lost 5 bases, and 9 bases had no gene match. The germline CDR1 and CDR2 sequences are PRHDT and FYEKMQ (reference sequence). The CDR3 is 14 residues long. CDR3 amino acids: CASSPRDSSYEQFF. The CDR3, as DNA: TGTGCCAGCAGCCCTCGGGACAGCAGCTATGAGCAGTTCTTC.

This clone appeared a single time. The chain uses TRBV19 and TRBJ2-2; 7 nucleotides match TRBD1. Losses at the gene ends were 5 bases for V and 9 bases for J; bases not matched to a gene: 12. This CDR3 has 15 amino acids. The germline V gene encodes CDR1 LNHDA and CDR2 SQIVND (reference sequence). The CDR3 spells CASSSRQGSHRELFF. CDR3 nucleotide sequence: TGTGCCAGTAGTTCCCGACAGGGCTCCCACCGGGAGCTGTTTTTT.

The table lists this clone with a count of one. The V call is TRBV27, the J call TRBJ1-2; D is perhaps TRBD1 (6 bases). The V end lost 5 bases, the J end lost 2 bases, and 21 bases lay between the germline ends. The CDR3 covers 17 residues. The germline gives CDR1 MNHEY, CDR2 SMNVEV (reference sequence). The CDR3 loop is CASSTNREWSRNYGYTF. DNA for the CDR3: TGTGCCAGCAGTACAAACAGGGAATGGTCTAGGAACTATGGCTACACCTTC.

This clone was counted a few times. The chain's CDR3 is CASSISFGTGLPQHF. DNA for the CDR3: TGTGCCAGTAGTATATCTTTTGGGACAGGCCTGCCCCAGCATTTT. The chain uses TRBV19 and TRBJ1-5; TRBD1 aligns across 8 bases. The V gene end was trimmed by 2 bases and the J gene end by 9 bases; junction bases not matched to a gene: 9. Looked up from germline, CDR1 is LNHDA and CDR2 is SQIVND (reference sequence). The CDR3 runs 15 residues. Complete variable domain (other parts from reference TRBV19 and TRBJ1-5): DGGITQSPKYLFRKEGQNVTLSCEQNLNHDAMYWYRQDPGQGLRLIYYSQIVNDFQKGDIAEGYSVSREKKESFPLTVTSAQKNPTAFYLCASSISFGTGLPQHFGDGTRLSIL.

The CDR3 region has the DNA TGTGCCAGCAGTTACCATGGACAGATGAACACTGAAGCTTTCTTT. Translating it yields CASSYHGQMNTEAFF. The genes are TRBV6-5 and TRBJ1-1; weak D call: TRBD1 (6 bases). CDR1 and CDR2 (germline): MNHEY, SVGAGI. V lost 2 bases and J 0 bases, leaving 10 bases between the germline ends. This CDR3 is 15 amino acids long.

V gene TRBV7-6 combines with J gene TRBJ2-5; D may be TRBD2 (6 bases). Trimming left V 5 bases short and J 4 bases short, with 14 bases between. The CDR3 is 14 amino acids. From germline, CDR1 is SGHVS and CDR2 FNYEAQ. CDR3 amino acids: CASSTLARVETQYF. For the CDR3, the DNA is TGTGCCAGCAGCACTCTAGCGAGGGTAGAGACCCAGTACTTC.

V gene TRBV7-2 combines with J gene TRBJ1-5; 9 bases agree with TRBD1. The length of the CDR3 is 14 residues. Germline V gives CDR1 SGHTA, CDR2 FQGNSA. The J segment lost 4 bases and the V segment lost 4 bases, leaving 2 bases of the junction unmatched. This CDR3 reads CASSSGQGNQPQHF. CDR3 DNA: TGTGCCAGCAGCTCAGGACAGGGGAATCAGCCCCAGCATTTT.

The rearrangement links TRBV7-2 to TRBJ2-1; possibly TRBD2 for D (6 bases). V was clipped by 4 bases and J by 1 base, with 14 bases between them. This CDR3 contains 16 residues. Germline V lookup: CDR1 SGHTA, CDR2 FQGNSA. CDR3 amino acids: CASSSPWEESYNEQFF. The CDR3 coding sequence is TGTGCCAGCAGCTCCCCGTGGGAGGAATCCTACAATGAGCAGTTCTTC.

This clone was observed once. The V gene is TRBV5-6, the J gene TRBJ1-5, with 8 bases identical to TRBD1. The CDR3 is made up of 16 amino acids. Losses at the gene ends were 1 base for V and 3 bases for J; bases not matched to a gene: 6. CDR1 is SGHDT, CDR2 YYEEEE, per germline. The CDR3 nucleotides are TGTGCCAGCAGCTTGTTAACAGGGGGACACAATCAGCCCCAGCATTTT. It codes for CASSLLTGGHNQPQHF.

This sequence joins TRBV6-6 and TRBJ1-1; possibly TRBD1 for D (5 bases). Deletions cut 7 bases from V and 3 bases from J, with 15 bases between. The CDR3 contains 14 residues. Germline CDR1 reads MNHNY; CDR2 reads SVGAGI (reference sequence). The CDR3 bases are TGTGCCAGCACCGTCCGACAGTTGGACACTGAAGCTTTCTTT. Translating gives CASTVRQLDTEAFF.

CDR3 loop: CASSVGTSGGYEQYF. The DNA of the CDR3 is TGTGCCAGTAGTGTCGGGACTAGCGGGGGATACGAGCAGTACTTC. The chain joins TRBV19 to TRBJ2-7; 14 bases map to TRBD2. In germline, CDR1 is LNHDA, CDR2 SQIVND (reference sequence). The J segment lost 4 bases and the V segment lost 5 bases, leaving 4 bases of the junction unmatched. The CDR3 runs 15 residues.

The chain's CDR3 is CASTLSGGAYEQYF. The CDR3 bases are TGTGCCAGCACCCTTAGCGGGGGGGCCTACGAGCAGTACTTC. The chain employs TRBV6-6 and TRBJ2-7, with 11 bases matching TRBD2. The V gene end was trimmed by 7 bases and the J gene end by 2 bases; junction bases not matched to a gene: 4. CDR1 and CDR2 (germline): MNHNY, SVGAGI (reference sequence). The CDR3 loop spans 14 amino acids.

Concerning this clone itself: Relative to the germline gene, one junction end is altered; a read error may explain this. Here the CDR3 DNA reads TGTGCTAGCAGCCCCTCGGCGGGGACTCGCTCCTACAATGAGCAGTTCTTC. Residues: CASSPSAGTRSYNEQFF. The V call is TRBV7-7, the J call TRBJ2-1; TRBD2 might be the D (6 bases). In germline, CDR1 is SSHAT, CDR2 FNYEAQ (reference sequence). The CDR3 is 17 amino acids.

CDR3 loop: CASSLSTTGVGTQYF. The CDR3 region has the DNA TGTGCCAGCAGTTTATCTACAACAGGGGTTGGGACCCAGTACTTC. The rearrangement uses TRBV28 and TRBJ2-5; 7 bases are shared with TRBD1. From germline, CDR1 is MDHEN and CDR2 SYDVKM. The CDR3 extends over 15 amino acids. The V and J ends lost 1 base and 7 bases, in that order; junction bases with no gene match: 9.